Shown below are 28 T cell receptor beta chains from a single sample sequenced in a study of shared clonotypes between healthy human individuals. Profiled with immunoSEQ multiplex PCR; TCRdb holds only in-frame clones, not every one. Here the sample spans about 1 million clones, roughly 80% being singletons. Sequencing input: memory CD4+ T cells sorted from blood. Indicated subset: CD45RA-negative fraction. These receptors came from a man aged 18 to 30 in good health.

This sequence joins TRBV11-1 and TRBJ1-1; D is undetermined. Germline loops: CDR1 SGHAT, CDR2 FQDESV (reference sequence). The CDR3 runs 14 residues. V lost 2 bases and J lost 2, with 9 bases in between. DNA of the CDR3: TGTGCCAGCAGCTTAAACTTCGCCAACACTGAAGCTTTCTTT. Translating gives CASSLNFANTEAFF.

This chain links TRBV7-2 with TRBJ2-1; 12 nucleotides align to TRBD2. CDR3 length: 15 amino acids. Trimming cost V 2 bases and J 6 bases; bases outside gene matches: 2. The germline V gene has CDR1 SGHTA and CDR2 FQGNSA. Here the CDR3 DNA reads TGTGCCAGCAGCTTAATGGGACTAGCGGGCAATGAGCAGTTCTTC. It is translated as CASSLMGLAGNEQFF.

This clone was seen once. With a much larger clone just one base away, this may be a read error. The same CDR3 can be traced to other DNA sequences in this sample. The V call is TRBV7-2, the J call TRBJ1-2, with 9 bases lining up with TRBD1. Trimming took 3 bases from V and 5 from J; bases not matched to a gene: 1. This CDR3 is built from 13 residues. From germline, CDR1 is SGHTA and CDR2 FQGNSA. Here the CDR3 reads CASSLGTGYGYTF. CDR3 sequence (DNA): TGTGCCAGCAGCTTGGGGACAGGGTATGGCTACACCTTC.

The chain is built from TRBV5-4 and TRBJ2-1, with no clear D. V lost 0 bases to trimming and J lost 5 bases, with 18 bases between them. The CDR3 loop spans 17 amino acids. The germline gives CDR1 SGHNT, CDR2 YYREEE (reference sequence). This CDR3 is CASSLGGGSTAHNEQFF. The CDR3, as DNA: TGTGCCAGCAGCTTGGGAGGCGGATCCACCGCCCACAATGAGCAGTTCTTC. The entire variable domain, with the rest obtained from reference TRBV5-4 and TRBJ2-1, is as follows: ETGVTQSPTHLIKTRGQQVTLRCSSQSGHNTVSWYQQALGQGPQFIFQYYREEENGRGNFPPRFSGLQFPNYSSELNVNALELDDSALYLCASSLGGGSTAHNEQFFGPGTRLTVL.

A word on this clone: This sample also contains other DNA sequences that code for the same CDR3. J is TRBJ1-5 and V is TRBV9; TRBD1 aligns across 9 bases. The J segment lost 5 bases and the V segment lost 3 bases, leaving 3 bases of the junction unmatched. The CDR3 spans 14 residues. From germline, CDR1 is SGDLS and CDR2 YYNGEE. CDR3 amino acids: CASSAGQGDQPQHF. CDR3 in DNA: TGTGCCAGCAGCGCGGGACAGGGAGATCAGCCCCAGCATTTT.

The chain has TRBV7-2 and TRBJ2-5; TRBD1 agrees at 7 bases. The germline CDR1 and CDR2 sequences are SGHTA and FQGNSA. The V gene end was trimmed by 5 bases and the J gene end by 1 base; junction bases not matched to a gene: 10. CDR3 length: 16 residues. The CDR3 DNA reads TGTGCCAGCAGCGCCTACAGGGGAACCTTCCAAGAGACCCAGTACTTC. Translating it yields CASSAYRGTFQETQYF.

V gene TRBV6-5 combines with J gene TRBJ1-4, with D perhaps TRBD1 (6 bases). The germline gives CDR1 MNHEY, CDR2 SVGAGI. V lost 5 bases, J lost 5 bases, and 12 bases lay in between. The length of the CDR3 is 14 residues. Written as DNA, the CDR3 is TGTGCCAGCAGTCTGGTAGGGGGGAATGAAAAACTGTTTTTT. Translating it yields CASSLVGGNEKLFF.

The table lists this clone with a few counts. J is TRBJ1-6 and V is TRBV5-1, with TRBD1 matching 8 bases. The CDR3 is 14 amino acids. Germline V lookup: CDR1 SGHRS, CDR2 YFSETQ. V lost 4 bases, J lost 7 bases, and 4 bases stayed unmatched. The CDR3 nucleotides read TGCGCCAGCAGCGGCGACAGGGGAAATTCACCCCTCCACTTT. This codes for CASSGDRGNSPLHF.

The rearrangement links TRBV30 to TRBJ2-5; perhaps TRBD1 as D (5 bases). The CDR3 consists of 11 residues. V was pared by 2 bases and J by 4 bases, with 5 bases between. From germline, CDR1 is GTSNPN and CDR2 SVGIG (reference sequence). The CDR3 bases are TGTGCCTGGAGTCAGGGAGAGACCCAGTACTTC. It specifies CAWSQGETQYF.

About this clone: Other DNA sequences in the sample encode the same CDR3. This chain connects TRBV29-1 to TRBJ2-3, with 7 bases identical to TRBD2. Germline CDR1 reads SQVTM; CDR2 reads ANQGSEA. The V and J ends lost 6 bases and 3 bases, in that order; junction bases with no gene match: 3. This CDR3 comprises 12 residues. As DNA, the CDR3 is TGCAGCGTCTCGGGGGGTACAGATACGCAGTATTTT. Translated: CSVSGGTDTQYF.

On this clone: One end of the junction fails to match germline, which may point to a read error. V and J are TRBV7-7 and TRBJ2-1; 8 bases align to TRBD1. CDR1 and CDR2 (germline): SSHAT, FNYEAQ (reference sequence). The CDR3 contains 14 residues. The CDR3 DNA follows: TGTGCTAGCAGCTTAGGCGGACAGGGTTTTGAGCAGTTCTTC. Translation: CASSLGGQGFEQFF.

This clone was seen a handful of times. The gene calls are TRBV23-1 and TRBJ2-7, with no clear D. TRBV23-1 is an ORF for which the function is uncertain. V shed 9 bases and J shed 0 bases, with 24 bases lying between them. The CDR3 is 17 amino acids. The DNA for the CDR3 is TGCGCCAGATATTCTAACGAACGGCCTTTGAGCTCCTACGAGCAGTACTTC. Its translation is CARYSNERPLSSYEQYF.

This clone showed up many times. The chain is built from TRBV19 and TRBJ1-1; a possible D gene is TRBD1 (5 bases). V was pared by 5 bases and J by 10 bases, with 17 bases between. The CDR3 runs 13 residues. The V gene's germline CDR1 is LNHDA and CDR2 SQIVND (reference sequence). The CDR3 region is CASSPTDRPLAFF. The CDR3 DNA reads as TGTGCCAGTAGTCCTACCGACAGACCTCTAGCTTTCTTT.

V is TRBV5-1 and J is TRBJ2-2; D unresolved. Germline V lookup: CDR1 SGHRS, CDR2 YFSETQ. V dropped 5 bases and J dropped 6 bases, with 8 bases sitting between them. The CDR3 has 12 amino acids. The CDR3 nucleotides are TGCGCCAGCAGAGTCGGCGCCGGGGAGCTGTTTTTT. It encodes CASRVGAGELFF.

This chain joins TRBV28 and TRBJ2-3; D unresolved. This CDR3 region has 13 residues. Trimming cost V 5 bases and J 7 bases, with 13 bases left between them. Germline CDR1 MDHEN, CDR2 SYDVKM. Here the CDR3 reads CASSPSPPYTQYF. The DNA for the CDR3 is TGTGCCAGCAGTCCGAGTCCCCCTTATACGCAGTATTTT.

The gene calls are TRBV5-1 and TRBJ2-7; no firm D call. This CDR3 has 14 amino acids. CDR1 is SGHRS, CDR2 YFSETQ, per germline. Trimming removed 4 bases from V and 0 bases from J, with 11 bases in between. The CDR3 protein is CASSETQFSYEQYF. The CDR3, as DNA: TGCGCCAGCAGCGAGACGCAGTTCTCCTACGAGCAGTACTTC. Looking up the rest from reference TRBV5-1 and TRBJ2-7 gives the full variable domain: KAGVTQTPRYLIKTRGQQVTLSCSPISGHRSVSWYQQTPGQGLQFLFEYFSETQRNKGNFPGRFSGRQFSNSRSEMNVSTLELGDSALYLCASSETQFSYEQYFGPGTRLTVT.

This chain uses TRBV30 with TRBJ1-5; no firm D call. V was shortened by 5 bases and J by 1 base, with 12 bases between the two germline ends. This CDR3 is 14 amino acids long. CDR1 is GTSNPN and CDR2 is SVGIG in the germline V gene (reference sequence). CDR3 nucleotides: TGTGCCTGGGGAGATGGGAAGAGCAATCAGCCCCAGCATTTT. It specifies CAWGDGKSNQPQHF.

The CDR3 region is CASSYLSGYSYNEQFF. The DNA for the CDR3 is TGTGCCAGCAGCTACCTTAGCGGGTACTCCTACAATGAGCAGTTCTTC. This chain joins TRBV9 and TRBJ2-1, with 7 bases fitting TRBD2. Losses at the gene ends were 4 bases for V and 0 bases for J; bases not matched to a gene: 7. CDR3 length: 16 residues. Germline-derived CDR1 and CDR2 are SGDLS and YYNGEE. Complete variable domain (other parts from reference TRBV9 and TRBJ2-1): DSGVTQTPKHLITATGQRVTLRCSPRSGDLSVYWYQQSLDQGLQFLIQYYNGEERAKGNILERFSAQQFPDLHSELNLSSLELGDSALYFCASSYLSGYSYNEQFFGPGTRLTVL.

This clone has only a few counts. Other DNA sequences in this sample translate to the same CDR3. The rearrangement uses TRBV6-5 and TRBJ2-5; a possible D gene is TRBD2 (5 bases). In germline, CDR1 is MNHEY, CDR2 SVGAGI. V lost 2 bases to trimming and J lost 5 bases, with 15 bases between them. The CDR3 has 15 amino acids. This CDR3 is CASSYTGEGGETQYF. As DNA, the CDR3 is TGTGCCAGCAGTTACACGGGTGAAGGCGGGGAGACCCAGTACTTC.

This chain joins TRBV18 and TRBJ2-2; TRBD1 matches 7 bases. The CDR3 totals 15 residues. Germline loops: CDR1 KGHSH, CDR2 LQKENI. J lost 0 bases, V lost 2 bases, and 0 bases had no gene match. CDR3 nucleotide sequence: TGTGCCAGCTCACCAGACAGGGCGAACACCGGGGAGCTGTTTTTT. This codes for CASSPDRANTGELFF.

The chain has TRBV11-3 and TRBJ2-7, with TRBD2 matching over 7 bases. Trimming removed 5 bases from V and 7 bases from J; junction bases left unmatched: 11. The germline CDR1 and CDR2 sequences are SGHNT and YENEEA. The CDR3 runs to 14 residues. The CDR3: CASSPSGNLFEQYF. DNA of the CDR3: TGTGCCAGCAGCCCCAGCGGGAATCTGTTTGAGCAGTACTTC.

The genes are TRBV4-1 and TRBJ2-4; D may be TRBD1 (6 bases). The CDR3 length is 16 residues. Germline values: CDR1 MGHRA, CDR2 YSYEKL. Trimming shortened V by 5 bases and J by 1 base, and 15 bases separated the two germline ends. This CDR3 reads CASSASGTRAKNIQYF. The CDR3 nucleotides read TGCGCCAGCAGCGCCTCCGGGACAAGGGCCAAAAACATTCAGTACTTC.

This chain uses TRBV28 with TRBJ2-7; weak D call: TRBD1 (6 bases). The CDR3 contains 14 residues. Germline loops: CDR1 MDHEN, CDR2 SYDVKM. Trimming stripped 6 bases from V and 2 bases from J, with 14 bases between. The CDR3 nucleotides are TGTGCCAGCAGACCGACAGGCCCTACCTACGAGCAGTACTTC. This codes for CASRPTGPTYEQYF.

J is TRBJ1-5 and V is TRBV28, with 7 bases fitting TRBD1. CDR1 MDHEN and CDR2 SYDVKM come from the germline V gene. Germline trimming cut 3 bases from V and 6 bases from J; bases unmatched to any gene: 8. The CDR3 runs to 15 residues. The CDR3 is CASSLNYRGTQPQHF. The CDR3 region has the DNA TGTGCCAGCAGTTTGAATTACAGGGGCACTCAGCCCCAGCATTTT. The full variable domain, its missing parts supplied by reference TRBV28 and TRBJ1-5, is DVKVTQSSRYLVKRTGEKVFLECVQDMDHENMFWYRQDPGLGLRLIYFSYDVKMKEKGDIPEGYSVSREKKERFSLILESASTNQTSMYLCASSLNYRGTQPQHFGDGTRLSIL.

For this clone: A much more abundant neighbour one base away suggests this may be a read error. For the CDR3, the DNA is TGTGCCAGTAGGAATAGCAATCAGCCCCAGCATTTT. Protein sequence: CASRNSNQPQHF. This chain uses TRBV6-5 with TRBJ1-5, with D unclear. The CDR3 covers 12 residues. Trimming shortened V by 9 bases and J by 0 bases, and 6 bases separated the two germline ends. Germline assignment: CDR1 MNHEY and CDR2 SVGAGI.

Points on this clone: Other nucleotide sequences in the sample specify the same CDR3. The V gene is TRBV5-1, the J gene TRBJ2-7; possible D gene TRBD2, 5 bases. Germline CDR1 SGHRS, CDR2 YFSETQ. The CDR3 length is 14 residues. V was trimmed by 0 bases and J by 1 base, leaving 8 bases between them. The CDR3 DNA sequence: TGCGCCAGCAGCTTGGACGGCGGGTCCTACGAGCAGTACTTC. Protein: CASSLDGGSYEQYF. The full variable domain, with the rest looked up from reference TRBV5-1 and TRBJ2-7, is KAGVTQTPRYLIKTRGQQVTLSCSPISGHRSVSWYQQTPGQGLQFLFEYFSETQRNKGNFPGRFSGRQFSNSRSEMNVSTLELGDSALYLCASSLDGGSYEQYFGPGTRLTVT.

This chain connects TRBV7-8 to TRBJ1-3, with D unresolved. Germline V gene sequence: CDR1 SGHVS, CDR2 FQNEAQ. The length of the CDR3 is 16 residues. The V gene lost 0 bases and the J gene lost 0 bases, with 9 bases spanning the gap. CDR3 amino acids: CASSLALPHSGNTIYF. CDR3 nucleotide sequence: TGTGCCAGCAGCTTAGCCCTTCCCCACTCTGGAAACACCATATATTTT.

V and J are TRBV6-5 and TRBJ1-6, with a tentative D call TRBD1 (6 bases). Trimming shortened V by 6 bases and J by 2 bases, and 11 bases separated the two germline ends. The germline V gene has CDR1 MNHEY and CDR2 SVGAGI. The CDR3 totals 15 residues. The CDR3 sequence: CASSPGQTYNSPLHF. The CDR3 DNA is TGTGCCAGCAGCCCCGGACAGACCTATAATTCACCCCTCCACTTT.